This TCR beta chain is drawn from a study of blood T cells in healthy people across ages (dated by TCRdb to the mid-2010s). With regard to the full study: Template switching captured roughly one uniquely barcoded TCR beta cDNA molecule per two T cells in model experiments. Age-related changes in TCR beta repertoire diversity were measured in the study by deep sequencing normalized with unique cDNA molecular identifiers. The donors were split into four age groups: young (average approximately 16 years), middle-aged (over 35), aged (about 56) and long-lived (about 74). Using the same blood draw, the study looked at two additional independent replicas of 1 million unique cDNA reads for two donors, one aged 18 to 29 and the other aged 80 or older. Here is what the overall study found, with its caveats: As age increased, observed TCR beta diversity per million T cells dropped in a roughly linear way, and a significant reduction was already evident by age roughly 40. A strong correlation was found between observed TCR beta diversity and the percentage of naive T cells measured by flow cytometry. Compared with the aged group, the long-lived group had more naive CD4+ T cells, fewer expanded clones and increased TCR diversity, suggesting age selection. Estimates of total diversity based on one million sequenced T cells were considered lower bounds and underestimates. Because the CMV infection status of the donors was unknown, age-related changes in expanded clonotypes may potentially have been confounded. Since profiling was done on bulk unsorted PBMCs, naive and antigen-experienced compartments could not be conclusively compared.

Donors were a few dozen systemically healthy Caucasian individuals from Russia aged roughly 6 to 90 years. About 9.6 milliliters of peripheral blood were collected from each donor into EDTA-treated Vacutainer tubes. Ficoll-Paque density-gradient centrifugation was used to isolate PBMCs, with at least 6.5 million per sample. Trizol reagent was used to extract total RNA from the PBMCs, yielding at least 6 micrograms per sample. The percentages of naive CD45RAhigh/CD27high T cells were determined by flow cytometry on a PBMC aliquot from every donor. Libraries were constructed by 5' RACE. The instrument was an Illumina HiSeq 2500. A second PCR of about 7 to 12 cycles was run with a J-beta primer mix and a sample-barcoded 5' primer. A template-switch 5' adaptor carrying 12 random nucleotides introduced a unique molecular identifier onto each TCR beta cDNA molecule. Each sample yielded at least 2.5 million CDR3-containing paired-end reads. First-strand cDNA synthesis was performed from all RNA using the Mint cDNA synthesis kit, with priming by a TRBC-specific oligonucleotide. All cDNA was treated with uracil-DNA glycosylase and then went through a first 18-cycle PCR with the universal primers M1SS and BC2_uni_R. Per the original workflow: For normalization, 1 million high-quality reads, each with a distinct molecular identifier, were randomly selected from each sample. Instead of being binned into consensus sequences, reads with shared molecular identifiers were discarded. CDR3 identification, clonotype clustering and error correction used MiTCR with a Q25 quality threshold and the strictest error-elimination algorithm. A nonparametric unseen species model with Euler transformation was used to estimate a lower bound on total TCR beta diversity. TCRdb took the public reads, trimmed them with fastp at Q25, ran MiXCR for clone calling and kept in-frame beta chains. Every entry covers one CDR3 protein and lists the most common genes and DNA from its rows. TCRdb assigned the V and J calls; the authors' analysis was not used. This sample comprises about 500,000 distinct CDR3 sequences, approximately 25% of them detected only once. The ten largest clones capture under 9% of the sample.

The V end loses 2 bases and the J end loses 3 bases, and a stretch of 8 bases separates them. The CDR3, cysteine through phenylalanine, is 14 amino acids long. CDR3 DNA is the only sequence kept; it has 42 bases, read in frame from the first base. CDR1 and CDR2, looked up from the germline V gene, are SGHDT and YYEEEE. The sample holds a few counts of this clonotype. Its cognate antigen has yet to be identified. Base qualities are not at hand, and no much larger clone is one base apart. This sample also belongs to another study, concerning T cells of mothers and their children. As that second study puts it: Nine systemically healthy Caucasian individuals, comprising three mothers and their six children, were included as donors. cDNA synthesis used all of the extracted RNA, with around 1.5 ug of RNA in each 15 ul reaction. In the second PCR, the M1S primer added sample barcodes and 2-4 random nucleotides. Over 8.5 million TCR beta CDR3 reads were obtained for each mother, and approximately 2.9 million reads were obtained for each child. Thymic selection shapes the output of TCR recombination in a similar way in related and unrelated pairs, and inherited differences have a minor effect. Normalized repertoire overlap in related mother-child pairs was always slightly higher than in unrelated mother-child pairs, but the difference was never significant. Persistent microchimeric T cell clones were not detected, at a sensitivity of 85 to 100 clones per million clonotypes. The study used deep NGS to compare TCR beta repertoires of mothers and children, seeking features distinguishing related mother-child pairs from unrelated individuals. On average, the children were approximately 11 +/- 4 years old, while the mothers were about 40 +/- 4 years old. After adapter ligation with NEBNext reagents, the libraries were sequenced on Illumina HiSeq 2000 with 100+100 nt paired-end reads. To prevent cross-contamination, the mother and child libraries were prepared one month apart and sequenced in separate runs. Each donor had between about 500,000 and 2,100,000 distinct TCR beta clonotypes identified. Naive TCR beta clonotypes were estimated from low-frequency clonotypes matched to each donor's FACS-determined naive share, without sorting.

The chain links TRBV5-6 with TRBJ2-2; the D gene is not confidently resolved. Specimen: blood. The TCR sequence derives from a boy between 10 and 17 years old in good health. This receptor has the CDR3 CASSFGVDTGELFF. The DNA sequence reads TGTGCCAGCAGCTTTGGGGTGGACACCGGGGAGCTGTTTTTT. Here the CDR3 is joined to the reference TRBV5-6 and TRBJ2-2 genes, and the full variable domain is: DAGVTQSPTHLIKTRGQQVTLRCSPKSGHDTVSWYQQALGQGPQFIFQYYEEEERQRGNFPDRFSGHQFPNYSSELNVNALLLGDSALYLCASSFGVDTGELFFGEGSRLTVL.